The clone carrying this TCR beta chain was seen ten or more times. The record originates from a study of glioma-infiltrating T cells. Amplification of TCR alpha and beta CDR3 regions from RNA used iRepertoire nested multiplex PCR. TCRdb re-called the multiplex PCR reads with MiXCR, one entry per CDR3 protein. Altogether approximately 100,000 distinct CDR3 sequences are present, 20% to 25% being singletons, with the ten largest covering 35%. V lost 4 bases to trimming and J lost 4 bases; unmatched junction nucleotides: 3. CDR3 length: 14 residues. Germline V gene sequence: CDR1 LGHDT, CDR2 YNNKEL (reference sequence).

The source material was glioma tissue, nonneoplastic brain tissue, or PBMCs (not recorded which). The J gene is TRBJ1-2, the V gene TRBV3-1; 10 nucleotides line up with TRBD1. This sequence was found in a human donor with low-grade glioma or glioblastoma, undergoing nonglioma brain surgery, or in good health (not recorded which). The CDR3 sequence is CASSLRDRGYGYTF. CDR3 DNA sequence: TGTGCCAGCAGCCTAAGGGACAGGGGCTATGGCTACACCTTC.